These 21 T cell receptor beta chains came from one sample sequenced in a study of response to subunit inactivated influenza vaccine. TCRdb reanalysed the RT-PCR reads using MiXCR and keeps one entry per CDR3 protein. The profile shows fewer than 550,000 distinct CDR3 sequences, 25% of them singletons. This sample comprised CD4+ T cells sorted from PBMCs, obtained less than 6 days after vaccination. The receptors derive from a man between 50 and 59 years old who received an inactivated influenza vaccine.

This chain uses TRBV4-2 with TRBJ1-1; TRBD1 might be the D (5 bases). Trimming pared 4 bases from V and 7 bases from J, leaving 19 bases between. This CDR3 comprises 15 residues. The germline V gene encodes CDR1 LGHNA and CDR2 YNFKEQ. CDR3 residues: CASSPNHGGAVEAFF. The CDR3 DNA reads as TGTGCCAGCAGCCCGAACCATGGAGGGGCTGTTGAAGCTTTCTTT.

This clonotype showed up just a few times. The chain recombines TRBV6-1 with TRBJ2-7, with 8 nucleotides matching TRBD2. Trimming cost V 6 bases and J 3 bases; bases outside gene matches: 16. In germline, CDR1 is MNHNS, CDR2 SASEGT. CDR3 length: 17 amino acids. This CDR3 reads CASSGSGSRTGFYEQYF. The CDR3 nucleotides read TGTGCCAGCAGCGGCAGCGGGAGTAGGACGGGCTTCTACGAGCAGTACTTC.

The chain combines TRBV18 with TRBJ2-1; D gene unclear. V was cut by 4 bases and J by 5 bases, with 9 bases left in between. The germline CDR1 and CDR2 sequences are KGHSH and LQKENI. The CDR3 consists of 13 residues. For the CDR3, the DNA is TGTGCCAGCTCACAAACGACACACAATGAGCAGTTCTTC. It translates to CASSQTTHNEQFF.

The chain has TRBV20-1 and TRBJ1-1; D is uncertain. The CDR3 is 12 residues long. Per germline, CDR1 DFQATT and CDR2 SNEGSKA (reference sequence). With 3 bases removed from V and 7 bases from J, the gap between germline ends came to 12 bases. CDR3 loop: CSASSQRIEAFF. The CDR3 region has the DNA TGCAGTGCTAGTAGCCAACGGATTGAAGCTTTCTTT.

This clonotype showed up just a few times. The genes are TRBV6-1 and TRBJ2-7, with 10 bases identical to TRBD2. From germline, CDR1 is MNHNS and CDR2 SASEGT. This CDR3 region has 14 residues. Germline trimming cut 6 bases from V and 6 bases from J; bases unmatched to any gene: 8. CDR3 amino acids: CASRIAGGIPEQYF. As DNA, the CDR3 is TGTGCCAGCAGAATAGCGGGAGGAATCCCCGAGCAGTACTTC.

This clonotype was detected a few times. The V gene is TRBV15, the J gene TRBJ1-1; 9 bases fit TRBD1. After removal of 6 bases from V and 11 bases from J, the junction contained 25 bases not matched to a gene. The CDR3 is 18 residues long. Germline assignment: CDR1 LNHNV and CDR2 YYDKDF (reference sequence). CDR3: CATSYGAGQGTQTSRAFF. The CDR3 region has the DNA TGTGCCACCAGTTATGGGGCCGGACAGGGGACCCAGACATCTAGGGCTTTCTTT.

The CDR3 DNA reads as TGTGCCAGCAGCCCCGGGGCCGGGGAGCAAGAGACCCAGTACTTC. This encodes CASSPGAGEQETQYF. V and J are TRBV12-3 or TRBV12-4 and TRBJ2-5; D possibly matches TRBD1 or TRBD2 (5 bases each). CDR3 size: 15 residues. The V gene lost 6 bases and the J gene lost 2 bases, with 16 bases spanning the gap.

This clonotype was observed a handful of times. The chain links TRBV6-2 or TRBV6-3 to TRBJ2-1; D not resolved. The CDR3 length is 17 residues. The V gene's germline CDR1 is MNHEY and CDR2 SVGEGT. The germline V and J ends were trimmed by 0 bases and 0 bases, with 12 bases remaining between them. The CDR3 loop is CASSYSRLGNSYNEQFF. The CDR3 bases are TGTGCCAGCAGTTACTCGAGGTTGGGCAACTCCTACAATGAGCAGTTCTTC.

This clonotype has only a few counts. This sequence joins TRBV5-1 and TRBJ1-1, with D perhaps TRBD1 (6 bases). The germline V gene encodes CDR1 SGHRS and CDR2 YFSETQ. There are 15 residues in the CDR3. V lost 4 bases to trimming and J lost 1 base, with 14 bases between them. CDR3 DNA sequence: TGCGCCAGCAGCCCCGGGGGCGGAAAGAACACTGAAGCTTTCTTT. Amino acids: CASSPGGGKNTEAFF.

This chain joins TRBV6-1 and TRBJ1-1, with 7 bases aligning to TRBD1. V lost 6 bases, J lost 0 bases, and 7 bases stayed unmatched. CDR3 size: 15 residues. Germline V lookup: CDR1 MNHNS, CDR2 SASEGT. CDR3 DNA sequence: TGTGCCAGCAGAGACAGGGTTGGAGTGAACACTGAAGCTTTCTTT. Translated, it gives CASRDRVGVNTEAFF.

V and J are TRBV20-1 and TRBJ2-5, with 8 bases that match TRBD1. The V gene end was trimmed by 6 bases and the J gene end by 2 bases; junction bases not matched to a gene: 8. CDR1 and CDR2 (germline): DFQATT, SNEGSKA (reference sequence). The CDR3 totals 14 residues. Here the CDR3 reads CSARGQGRQETQYF. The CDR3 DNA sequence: TGCAGTGCCCGAGGACAGGGCCGACAAGAGACCCAGTACTTC.

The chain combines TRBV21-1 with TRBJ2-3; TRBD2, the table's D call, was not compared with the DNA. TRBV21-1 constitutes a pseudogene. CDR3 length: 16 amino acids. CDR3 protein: CSSSKVKREGEDTQYF. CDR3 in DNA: TGTTCCAGCAGCAAAGTCAAGCGGGAGGGCGAAGATACGCAGTATTTT.

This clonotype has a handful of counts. This CDR3 is CASSAGQGAGDTQYF. The DNA for the CDR3 is TGCGCCAGCAGCGCTGGACAGGGGGCGGGGGATACGCAGTATTTT. The chain employs TRBV5-1 and TRBJ2-3; TRBD1 matches at 11 bases. The V gene's germline CDR1 is SGHRS and CDR2 YFSETQ. CDR3 length: 15 residues. J gave up 6 bases and V 4 bases, and 7 bases lay outside the gene matches.

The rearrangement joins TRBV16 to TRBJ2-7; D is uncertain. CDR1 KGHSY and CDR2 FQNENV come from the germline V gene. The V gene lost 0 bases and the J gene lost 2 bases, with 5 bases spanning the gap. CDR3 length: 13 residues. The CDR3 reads CASSQSTTYEQYF. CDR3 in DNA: TGTGCCAGCAGCCAATCGACAACCTACGAGCAGTACTTC.

CDR3 coding DNA: TGTGCCACCAGCAGCGGACAGGGAAGGTCGTACGAGCAGTACTTC. Amino acids: CATSSGQGRSYEQYF. The chain combines TRBV15 with TRBJ2-7; TRBD1 matches 8 bases. CDR3 length equals 15 residues. Trimming took 3 bases from V and 4 from J; bases not matched to a gene: 8. Germline CDR1 and CDR2: LNHNV and YYDKDF (reference sequence).

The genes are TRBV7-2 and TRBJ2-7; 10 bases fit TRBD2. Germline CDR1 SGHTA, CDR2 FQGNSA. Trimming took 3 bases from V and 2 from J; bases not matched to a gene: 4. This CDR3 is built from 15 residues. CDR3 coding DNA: TGTGCCAGCAGCTTTTCCAGCGGGAGGGCCTACGAGCAGTACTTC. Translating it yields CASSFSSGRAYEQYF.

CDR3: CASSFLSQQGTGELFF. CDR3 DNA sequence: TGTGCCAGCAGCTTTCTATCCCAGCAAGGGACCGGGGAGCTGTTTTTT. V and J are TRBV5-6 and TRBJ2-2; no definite D call. The CDR3 is 16 residues long. Trimming took 2 bases from V and 5 from J, leaving 16 bases between them. Per the germline V gene, CDR1 is SGHDT and CDR2 is YYEEEE.

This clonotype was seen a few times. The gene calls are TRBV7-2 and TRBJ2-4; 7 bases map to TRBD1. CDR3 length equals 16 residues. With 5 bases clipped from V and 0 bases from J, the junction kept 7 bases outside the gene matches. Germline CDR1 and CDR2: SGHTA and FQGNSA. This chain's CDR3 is CASSPQGILAKNIQYF. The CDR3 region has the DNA TGTGCCAGCAGCCCACAGGGGATTCTAGCCAAAAACATTCAGTACTTC.

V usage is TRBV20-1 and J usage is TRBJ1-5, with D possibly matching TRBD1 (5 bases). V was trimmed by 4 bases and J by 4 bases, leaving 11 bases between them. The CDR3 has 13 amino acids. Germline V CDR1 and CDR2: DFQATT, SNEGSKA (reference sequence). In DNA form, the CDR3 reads TGCAGTGCTATAGGGACCGAGAATCAGCCCCAGCATTTT. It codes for CSAIGTENQPQHF.

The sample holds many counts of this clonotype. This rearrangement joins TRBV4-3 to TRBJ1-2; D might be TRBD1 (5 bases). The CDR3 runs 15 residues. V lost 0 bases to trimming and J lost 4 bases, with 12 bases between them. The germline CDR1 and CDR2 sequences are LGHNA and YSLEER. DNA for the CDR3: TGCGCCAGCAGCCAAGATTTAAGGGGAACCTATGGCTACACCTTC. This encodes CASSQDLRGTYGYTF.

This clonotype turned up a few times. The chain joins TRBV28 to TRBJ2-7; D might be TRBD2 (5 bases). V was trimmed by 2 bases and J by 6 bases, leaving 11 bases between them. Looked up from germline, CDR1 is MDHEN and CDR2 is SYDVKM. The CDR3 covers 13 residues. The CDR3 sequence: CASSLGLRFEQYF. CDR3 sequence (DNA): TGTGCCAGCAGTTTAGGACTCCGCTTCGAGCAGTACTTC.